One sample yielded the 28 T cell receptor beta chains listed below, sequenced in a study of T cells in Graves' hyperthyroidism and ophthalmopathy. TCR beta CDR3 regions were amplified from RNA. First-round RT-PCR with HTBI primers amplified the TCR CDR3 region. TCRdb processed the multiplex PCR reads anew with MiXCR; each CDR3 protein has one entry. This table has around 700,000 distinct CDR3 sequences, around 40% appearing once. The specimen was blood. The receptor source for this set is a woman aged 40 to 50 with Graves' hyperthyroidism.

This clonotype was detected many times. The chain uses TRBV7-2 and TRBJ2-5; D not certain. This CDR3 contains 11 residues. Trimming pared 5 bases from V and 5 bases from J, leaving 6 bases between. Per germline, CDR1 SGHTA and CDR2 FQGNSA. This CDR3 reads CASSLPETQYF. The CDR3 region has the DNA TGTGCCAGCAGCCTCCCGGAGACCCAGTACTTC.

The rearrangement uses TRBV20-1 and TRBJ1-5, with 8 bases that match TRBD1. This CDR3 region has 15 residues. V lost 5 bases to trimming and J lost 0 bases; unmatched junction nucleotides: 6. Looked up from germline, CDR1 is DFQATT and CDR2 is SNEGSKA (reference sequence). The DNA of the CDR3 is TGCAGTGCTCGCCAGGGGGCGAATAGCAATCAGCCCCAGCATTTT. It codes for CSARQGANSNQPQHF.

The V gene is TRBV3-1, the J gene TRBJ1-2; 7 bases line up with TRBD1. The CDR3 loop spans 14 amino acids. Germline assignment: CDR1 LGHDT and CDR2 YNNKEL (reference sequence). V was pared by 4 bases and J by 2 bases, with 4 bases of the junction left unmatched. This CDR3 reads CASSLLDRNYGYTF. The DNA for the CDR3 is TGTGCCAGCAGCCTCTTGGACAGGAACTATGGCTACACCTTC.

This clonotype was recorded at least ten times. The chain combines TRBV29-1 with TRBJ1-2, with a possible D match to TRBD1 (6 bases). CDR1 SQVTM and CDR2 ANQGSEA come from the germline V gene. The CDR3 is made up of 12 amino acids. V was pared by 6 bases and J by 0 bases, with 8 bases between. This CDR3 is CSVTGANYGYTF. In DNA form, the CDR3 reads TGCAGCGTGACAGGAGCTAACTATGGCTACACCTTC.

This clonotype was detected many times. This rearrangement joins TRBV19 to TRBJ2-5, with D possibly being TRBD2 (6 bases). This CDR3 is 14 amino acids long. Germline V gene data show CDR1 as LNHDA and CDR2 as SQIVND (reference sequence). V was clipped by 7 bases and J by 1 base, with 13 bases between them. The CDR3 DNA sequence: TGTGCCAGTACGGGCGGGGAACTCCAAGAGACCCAGTACTTC. It encodes CASTGGELQETQYF. Variable domain in full (rest from reference TRBV19 and TRBJ2-5): DGGITQSPKYLFRKEGQNVTLSCEQNLNHDAMYWYRQDPGQGLRLIYYSQIVNDFQKGDIAEGYSVSREKKESFPLTVTSAQKNPTAFYLCASTGGELQETQYFGPGTRLLVL.

V usage is TRBV27 and J usage is TRBJ2-2; perhaps D is TRBD1 or TRBD2 (6 bases each). Per the germline V gene, CDR1 is MNHEY and CDR2 is SMNVEV (reference sequence). CDR3 length: 15 residues. Trimming cost V 0 bases and J 4 bases, with 9 bases left between them. The CDR3 nucleotides read TGTGCCAGCAGTTTATCGTCGGGGGCCACCGGGGAGCTGTTTTTT. Amino acid sequence: CASSLSSGATGELFF.

In this sample, this clonotype turned up many times. The chain carries TRBV10-3 and TRBJ2-5; no clear D gene. The germline V gene encodes CDR1 ENHRY and CDR2 SYGVKD. V was pared by 6 bases and J by 5 bases, with 13 bases between. CDR3 size: 13 residues. CDR3 sequence: CAIRASPSETQYF. DNA for the CDR3: TGTGCCATCAGGGCCAGCCCATCGGAGACCCAGTACTTC.

This chain connects TRBV7-9 to TRBJ2-3; 8 bases are a match to TRBD2. The germline V gene has CDR1 SEHNR and CDR2 FQNEAQ (reference sequence). With V trimmed by 2 bases and J by 4 bases, 8 bases remained unmatched. The CDR3 runs to 16 residues. CDR3 sequence: CASSLLLAGGPDTQYF. As DNA, the CDR3 is TGTGCCAGCAGCTTACTATTGGCGGGGGGTCCAGATACGCAGTATTTT.

V and J are TRBV5-1 and TRBJ2-7; TRBD1 aligns across 7 bases. Germline lookup yields CDR1 SGHRS and CDR2 YFSETQ. The CDR3 totals 15 residues. The ends lost 1 base at V and 7 bases at J; junction bases unmatched: 11. The chain's CDR3 is CASSLTGAGPGEQYF. In DNA form, the CDR3 reads TGCGCCAGCAGCTTGACAGGGGCTGGGCCCGGGGAGCAGTACTTC.

The chain has TRBV12-3 or TRBV12-4 and TRBJ2-6; D perhaps matches TRBD1 (6 bases). This CDR3 is 16 amino acids long. V was trimmed by 4 bases and J by 2 bases, leaving 12 bases between them. CDR3 bases: TGTGCCAGCAGTTGGTTGGGGGCGCCTGGGGCCAACGTCCTGACTTTC. This encodes CASSWLGAPGANVLTF.

In this sample, this clonotype turned up many times. This sequence joins TRBV7-9 and TRBJ2-5; TRBD1 or TRBD2 may be the D gene (6 bases each). CDR3 size: 15 residues. V was cut by 4 bases and J by 5 bases, with 17 bases left in between. Looked up from germline, CDR1 is SEHNR and CDR2 is FQNEAQ (reference sequence). In DNA, the CDR3 is TGTGCCAGCAGCTCACCACAGGGAGGCAATGAGACCCAGTACTTC. It specifies CASSSPQGGNETQYF.

This clonotype was counted at least ten times. V is TRBV7-2 and J is TRBJ1-6; D is uncertain. V lost 5 bases and J lost 10, with 15 bases in between. This CDR3 region has 14 residues. Germline-derived CDR1 and CDR2 are SGHTA and FQGNSA. CDR3 coding DNA: TGTGCCAGCAGCCTCCTAGCTCACCGGTCACCCCTCCACTTT. Its translation: CASSLLAHRSPLHF. The variable domain in full, with the rest retrieved from reference TRBV7-2 and TRBJ1-6, is GAGVSQSPSNKVTEKGKDVELRCDPISGHTALYWYRQSLGQGLEFLIYFQGNSAPDKSGLPSDRFSAERTGGSVSTLTIQRTQQEDSAVYLCASSLLAHRSPLHFGNGTRLTVT.

Ten or more counts support this clonotype. This chain connects TRBV7-3 to TRBJ1-6; D is unresolved. V was trimmed by 3 bases and J by 10 bases, leaving 10 bases between them. The germline V gene has CDR1 SGHTA and CDR2 FQGTGA. This CDR3 comprises 13 residues. CDR3 in amino acids: CASSLLMTSPLHF. The CDR3 DNA reads as TGTGCCAGCAGCTTGCTCATGACCTCACCCCTCCACTTT.

The CDR3 region has the DNA TGTGCCAGCATCGAGACTACCCAAACCTACAATGAGCAGTTCTTC. Its protein is CASIETTQTYNEQFF. The chain employs TRBV7-2 and TRBJ2-1; the D gene is possibly TRBD2 (5 bases). The germline gives CDR1 SGHTA, CDR2 FQGNSA. V shed 7 bases and J shed 2 bases, with 15 bases lying between them. The CDR3 spans 15 residues.

This clonotype was picked up a small number of times. The V gene is TRBV7-2, the J gene TRBJ2-7; D ambiguous. Trimming left V 2 bases short and J 4 bases short, with 12 bases between. Germline CDR1 and CDR2: SGHTA and FQGNSA. The CDR3 loop spans 14 amino acids. CDR3 nucleotides: TGTGCCAGCAGCTTACAGACGGGTTTATACGAGCAGTACTTC. Translating gives CASSLQTGLYEQYF. The full variable domain, in which reference TRBV7-2 and TRBJ2-7 provide the parts outside the CDR3, is GAGVSQSPSNKVTEKGKDVELRCDPISGHTALYWYRQSLGQGLEFLIYFQGNSAPDKSGLPSDRFSAERTGGSVSTLTIQRTQQEDSAVYLCASSLQTGLYEQYFGPGTRLTVT.

V gene TRBV12-3 or TRBV12-4 combines with J gene TRBJ1-2; D is unresolved. V gave up 7 bases and J gave up 5 bases, with 17 bases separating them. This CDR3 has 14 residues. In DNA, the CDR3 is TGTGCCAGCAACACCGTCGGGATGGGGTATGGCTACACCTTC. It codes for CASNTVGMGYGYTF.

This chain uses TRBV25-1 with TRBJ1-6; the D is unclear. Germline-derived CDR1 and CDR2 are MGHDK and SYGVNS. Deletions cut 6 bases from V and 5 bases from J, with 11 bases between. The CDR3 spans 14 residues. CDR3 sequence (DNA): TGTGCCAGCAGCCCAGGAAGTCATAATTCACCCCTCCACTTT. Translated, it gives CASSPGSHNSPLHF.

This clonotype was counted many times. This rearrangement joins TRBV5-1 to TRBJ2-5, with D perhaps TRBD2 (6 bases). Germline V lookup: CDR1 SGHRS, CDR2 YFSETQ. Trimming stripped 0 bases from V and 6 bases from J, with 12 bases between. The CDR3 sequence is 14 residues long. CDR3 coding DNA: TGCGCCAGCAGCTTGGCGGAGGGAACGAAGACCCAGTACTTC. It specifies CASSLAEGTKTQYF.

In this sample, this clonotype turned up a few times. The chain uses TRBV24-1 and TRBJ1-1; 12 bases agree with TRBD1. The CDR3 contains 15 residues. Germline V gene data show CDR1 as KGHDR and CDR2 as SFDVKD. The V segment lost 7 bases and the J segment 1 base; nucleotides outside the gene matches: 3. As DNA, the CDR3 is TGTGCCACCAGGGGACAGGGGGCGCCGAACACTGAAGCTTTCTTT. Residues: CATRGQGAPNTEAFF.

On this clonotype itself: A much more abundant neighbour one base away suggests this may be a read error. The chain carries TRBV20-1 and TRBJ1-5, with D uncertain. The CDR3 extends over 13 amino acids. Germline loops: CDR1 DFQATT, CDR2 SNEGSKA (reference sequence). V lost 3 bases and J lost 4, with 10 bases in between. This CDR3 reads CSASGHGNQPQHF. The CDR3 DNA reads as TGCAGTGCTAGCGGGCACGGGAATCAGCCCCAGCATTTT.

This chain uses TRBV10-3 with TRBJ1-5; D is ambiguous. Trimming left V 2 bases short and J 3 bases short, with 11 bases between. Per the germline V gene, CDR1 is ENHRY and CDR2 is SYGVKD. The CDR3 runs 15 residues. The CDR3 sequence: CAISEGLANNQPQHF. CDR3 nucleotide sequence: TGTGCCATCAGTGAGGGTCTGGCTAACAATCAGCCCCAGCATTTT.

Turning to this clonotype: One base away lies a much larger clone, so this may be a sequencing read error. The V gene is TRBV6-5, the J gene TRBJ1-5; D ambiguous. The length of the CDR3 is 11 residues. V gave up 5 bases and J gave up 9 bases, with 8 bases separating them. Germline V gives CDR1 MNHEY, CDR2 SVGAGI. The CDR3 DNA follows: TGTGCCAGCAGTGACGGACGGCCCCAGCATTTT. Translated: CASSDGRPQHF.

This clonotype has only one observation. A much more abundant neighbour one base away suggests this may be a read error. The chain links TRBV5-1 to TRBJ2-6; D perhaps matches TRBD1 (5 bases). The germline V and J ends were trimmed by 5 bases and 8 bases, with 17 bases remaining between them. Germline V gene sequence: CDR1 SGHRS, CDR2 YFSETQ. The CDR3 consists of 15 residues. For the CDR3, the DNA is TGCGCCAGCAGTTCACAGACAGTGGAGACCAACGTCCTGACTTTC. Translating gives CASSSQTVETNVLTF. Variable domain in full (rest from reference TRBV5-1 and TRBJ2-6): KAGVTQTPRYLIKTRGQQVTLSCSPISGHRSVSWYQQTPGQGLQFLFEYFSETQRNKGNFPGRFSGRQFSNSRSEMNVSTLELGDSALYLCASSSQTVETNVLTFGAGSRLTVL.

This clonotype was counted a few times. The chain has TRBV12-3 or TRBV12-4 and TRBJ2-2, with D perhaps TRBD1 (5 bases). Trimming took 7 bases from V and 3 from J, leaving 9 bases between them. The CDR3 contains 13 residues. The CDR3 region has the DNA TGTGCCAGCAACTCCAGGGACACCGGGGAGCTGTTTTTT. This codes for CASNSRDTGELFF.

This chain links TRBV5-1 with TRBJ2-2; a possible D gene is TRBD2 (6 bases). CDR3 length: 15 residues. The germline CDR1 and CDR2 sequences are SGHRS and YFSETQ. V lost 10 bases to trimming and J lost 3 bases, with 19 bases between them. The CDR3, as DNA: TGCGCCGGCTCGTCGGAGGGCCAAGACACCGGGGAGCTGTTTTTT. Its protein product is CAGSSEGQDTGELFF.

The chain couples TRBV12-3 or TRBV12-4 to TRBJ2-7, with D perhaps matching TRBD1 (5 bases). V was cut by 4 bases and J by 3 bases, with 19 bases left in between. The CDR3 contains 16 residues. The CDR3 reads CASSYGFPTRVYEQYF. The CDR3 region has the DNA TGTGCCAGCAGTTATGGTTTCCCGACCAGGGTCTACGAGCAGTACTTC.

The chain employs TRBV6-5 and TRBJ2-6; D may match TRBD1 or TRBD2 (5 bases each). Per germline, CDR1 MNHEY and CDR2 SVGAGI. V lost 8 bases and J 4 bases, leaving 27 bases between the germline ends. The CDR3 runs to 19 residues. The CDR3 reads CASHRRARGANTGANVLTF. The CDR3 nucleotides read TGTGCCAGCCATCGCCGGGCTCGGGGCGCGAACACCGGGGCCAACGTCCTGACTTTC.

The chain employs TRBV5-1 and TRBJ2-7; 10 positions match TRBD2. The CDR3 runs to 16 residues. Unmatched junction bases numbered 11, after V lost 4 bases and J lost 4 bases. Germline V lookup: CDR1 SGHRS, CDR2 YFSETQ. CDR3 sequence reads: CASSQDRSGGAYEQYF. The CDR3 nucleotides read TGCGCCAGCAGCCAAGATCGAAGCGGGGGGGCTTACGAGCAGTACTTC.